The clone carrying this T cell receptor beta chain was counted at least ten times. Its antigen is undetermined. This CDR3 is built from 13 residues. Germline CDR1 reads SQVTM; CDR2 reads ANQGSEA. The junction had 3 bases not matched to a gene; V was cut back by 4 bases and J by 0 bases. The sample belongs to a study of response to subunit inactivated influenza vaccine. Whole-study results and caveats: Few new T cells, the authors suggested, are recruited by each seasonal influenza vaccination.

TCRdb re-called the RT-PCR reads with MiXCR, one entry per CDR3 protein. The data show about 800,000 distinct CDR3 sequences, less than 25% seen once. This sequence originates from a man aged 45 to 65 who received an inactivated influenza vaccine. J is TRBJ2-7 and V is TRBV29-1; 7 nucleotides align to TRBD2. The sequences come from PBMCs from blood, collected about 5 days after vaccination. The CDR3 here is CSVGGRASYEQYF. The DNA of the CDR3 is TGCAGCGTTGGAGGGAGGGCCTCCTACGAGCAGTACTTC.